This TCR beta chain was identified in a study of identical twins. General study results and limits: Cross-sectional statistics, not tracking of the same donors, supported the conclusions. Invariant MAIT and iNKT cells are populations that could partly confound zero-insertion analyses.

A universal primer site came from template switching; cDNA carried unique molecular identifiers. TCRdb itself ran the 5' RACE reads through MiXCR, one entry per CDR3 protein. The sample has 500,000 to 700,000 distinct CDR3 sequences, 7.1% seen once; the top ten hold over 1.5%. Germline V gene sequence: CDR1 SGHDT, CDR2 YYEEEE. The CDR3 runs to 16 residues. V gave up 4 bases and J gave up 5 bases; unmatched junction bases: 9. Donors were all healthy Caucasians. This clonotype was seen more than once but under ten times. The antigen remains unidentified. The same sample was also studied in work on yellow fever vaccine responses in identical twins.

This sequence originates from a woman under 30 in good health. V is TRBV5-6 and J is TRBJ2-7, with 13 bases fitting TRBD2. The specimen was PBMCs. In nucleotides, the CDR3 is TGTGCCAGCAGCCCGCGAGGGACTAGCGGGATCCACGAGCAGTACTTC. As protein: CASSPRGTSGIHEQYF.